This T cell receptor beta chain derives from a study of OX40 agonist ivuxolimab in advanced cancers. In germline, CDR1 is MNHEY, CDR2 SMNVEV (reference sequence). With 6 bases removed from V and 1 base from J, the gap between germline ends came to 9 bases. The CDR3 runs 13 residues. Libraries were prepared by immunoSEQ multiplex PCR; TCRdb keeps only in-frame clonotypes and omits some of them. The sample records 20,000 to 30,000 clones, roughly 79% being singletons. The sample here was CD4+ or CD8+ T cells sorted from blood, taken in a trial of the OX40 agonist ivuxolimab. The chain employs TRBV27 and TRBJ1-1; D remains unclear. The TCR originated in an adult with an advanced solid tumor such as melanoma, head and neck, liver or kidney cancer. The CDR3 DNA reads TGTGCCAGCAGGTCTACGAGGAACACTGAAGCTTTCTTT. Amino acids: CASRSTRNTEAFF.